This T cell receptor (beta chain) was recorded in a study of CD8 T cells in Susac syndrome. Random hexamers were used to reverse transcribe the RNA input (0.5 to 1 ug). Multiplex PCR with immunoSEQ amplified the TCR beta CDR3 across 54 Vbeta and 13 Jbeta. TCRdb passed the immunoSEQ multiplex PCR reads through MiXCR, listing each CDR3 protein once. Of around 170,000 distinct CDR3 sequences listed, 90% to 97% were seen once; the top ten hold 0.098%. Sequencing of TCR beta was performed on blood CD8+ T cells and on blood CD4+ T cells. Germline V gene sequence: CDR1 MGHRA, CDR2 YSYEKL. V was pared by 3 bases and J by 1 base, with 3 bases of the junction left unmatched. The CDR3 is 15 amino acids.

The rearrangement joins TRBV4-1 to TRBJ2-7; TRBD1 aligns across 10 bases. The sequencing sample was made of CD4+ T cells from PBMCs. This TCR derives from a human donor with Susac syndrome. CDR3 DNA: TGCGCCAGCAGCCACCCGGGACAGGGGTCCTACGAGCAGTACTTC. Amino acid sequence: CASSHPGQGSYEQYF.